This T cell receptor beta chain was profiled in a study of identical twins. The V gene's germline CDR1 is SGHTA and CDR2 FQGNSA. The CDR3 length is 15 residues. Trimming took 2 bases from V and 6 from J; bases not matched to a gene: 7. From the 5' RACE reads, TCRdb called clonotypes with MiXCR, one entry per CDR3 protein. This sample has under 400,000 distinct CDR3 sequences, with about 10% found just once. Study observations and caveats: Insertions ran lower in abundant cord blood beta clonotypes, though not in memory repertoires.

This clonotype was seen more than once but under ten times. Its antigen is not known. Specimen: naive T cells sorted from blood. The TCR sequence derives from a woman aged 45-65 years in good health. The rearrangement joins TRBV7-2 to TRBJ2-1, with TRBD1 matching over 7 bases. This CDR3 reads CASSLYTGVGNEQFF. CDR3 bases: TGTGCCAGCAGCTTATATACAGGGGTAGGCAATGAGCAGTTCTTC.